What follows are 20 T cell receptor beta chains derived from one specimen sequenced in a study of monozygotic twins with inflammatory bowel disease. After re-calling the 5' RACE reads, TCRdb lists one entry per CDR3 protein, DNA absent. The sample table includes over 200,000 distinct CDR3 sequences. Source material: blood. The receptor source for this set is a human donor with ulcerative colitis or Crohn's disease, or a healthy co-twin of an affected twin (not recorded which).

The chain employs TRBV30 and TRBJ2-2. The CDR3 totals 12 residues. In germline, CDR1 is GTSNPN, CDR2 SVGIG (reference sequence). CDR3 region: CAWRRVAGELFF. The variable domain in full, completed from reference TRBV30 and TRBJ2-2, reads SQTIHQWPATLVQPVGSPLSLECTVEGTSNPNLYWYRQAAGRGLQLLFYSVGIGQISSEVPQNLSASRPQDRQFILSSKKLLLSDSGFYLCAWRRVAGELFFGEGSRLTVL.

The chain combines TRBV25-1 with TRBJ2-7; checking the TCRdb D call of TRBD2 is not possible without DNA. Germline CDR1 and CDR2: MGHDK and SYGVNS. The CDR3 covers 13 residues. This CDR3 reads CASSAAGGSEQYF.

The chain couples TRBV7-6 to TRBJ2-1. The CDR3 runs 13 residues. Germline V gene lookup returns CDR1 SGHVS and CDR2 FNYEAQ. CDR3 sequence reads: CASSLVDAYEQFF.

The chain couples TRBV10-3 to TRBJ2-7; TCRdb names TRBD1, which stays unverified in the absence of DNA. CDR3 length: 15 residues. Germline values: CDR1 ENHRY, CDR2 SYGVKD. This CDR3 is CAISQPGRGQEEQYF.

The genes are TRBV6-2 or TRBV6-3 and TRBJ2-1; TCRdb outputs TRBD2, but without DNA this stays unchecked. Germline V gives CDR1 MNHEY, CDR2 SVGEGT. This CDR3 is 19 amino acids long. The chain's CDR3 is CASSYNLAGGIISYNEQFF.

The chain has TRBV30 and TRBJ1-5; lacking DNA, the TRBD1 call made by TCRdb goes unchecked. Germline V gene sequence: CDR1 GTSNPN, CDR2 SVGIG (reference sequence). The CDR3 length is 13 residues. CDR3: CAWEEDSRQPQHF.

This rearrangement joins TRBV4-3 to TRBJ2-1; TCRdb proposes TRBD2, but this gene call is untestable without DNA. Germline V gives CDR1 LGHNA, CDR2 YSLEER. The CDR3 has 15 amino acids. The CDR3 is CASSPGSGRYNEQFF.

The chain carries TRBV29-1 and TRBJ2-3; absent DNA, TCRdb's TRBD1 call cannot be checked. The CDR3 is 14 amino acids. The germline gives CDR1 SQVTM, CDR2 ANQGSEA. The CDR3 sequence is CSVALGAATDTQYF.

This chain connects TRBV11-2 to TRBJ2-3; no DNA is available, so the TRBD2 call from TCRdb remains unchecked. The CDR3 loop spans 17 amino acids. Germline CDR1 reads SGHAT; CDR2 reads FQNNGV. The CDR3 spells CASSLDRLASGSDTQYF.

This chain uses TRBV6-6 with TRBJ1-2; TCRdb's D call, TRBD1, is unchecked because there is no DNA. This CDR3 spans 13 amino acids. Germline CDR1 MNHNY, CDR2 SVGAGI (reference sequence). The CDR3: CASSSRQAYGYTF.

The J gene is TRBJ2-1, the V gene TRBV18; TCRdb's assignment of TRBD1 cannot be checked, as there is no DNA. Germline CDR1 is KGHSH and CDR2 is LQKENI. The CDR3 has 13 amino acids. This CDR3 reads CASSPGQDGEQFF.

The gene calls are TRBV7-2 and TRBJ2-1; there is no DNA to check the TCRdb D call of TRBD1. This CDR3 is built from 13 residues. CDR1 is SGHTA and CDR2 is FQGNSA in the germline V gene. The CDR3 is CASSSLPGYEQFF.

The chain uses TRBV20-1 and TRBJ1-2; checking the TCRdb D call of TRBD1 is not possible without DNA. Germline V lookup: CDR1 DFQATT, CDR2 SNEGSKA (reference sequence). This CDR3 contains 16 residues. CDR3 in amino acids: CSAIGAGVGVNYGYTF.

V and J are TRBV7-9 and TRBJ2-3; TCRdb indicates TRBD2, and absent DNA this call remains unverified. Germline assignment: CDR1 SEHNR and CDR2 FQNEAQ (reference sequence). The CDR3 loop spans 16 amino acids. CDR3 sequence reads: CASSVPLAGAGDTQYF.

The chain couples TRBV20-1 to TRBJ1-1; TCRdb's D call, TRBD1, is unchecked because there is no DNA. The CDR3 extends over 15 amino acids. CDR1 DFQATT and CDR2 SNEGSKA come from the germline V gene (reference sequence). CDR3 sequence reads: CSAADGIGGETEAFF.

CDR3 in amino acids: CASTPGVNQPQHF. The rearrangement uses TRBV19 and TRBJ1-5; TCRdb names TRBD1, which stays unverified in the absence of DNA. CDR1 LNHDA and CDR2 SQIVND come from the germline V gene (reference sequence). The CDR3 totals 13 residues.

The gene calls are TRBV6-1 and TRBJ1-1; the D call from TCRdb, TRBD1, cannot be confirmed without DNA. CDR1 and CDR2 from the germline V gene are MNHNS and SASEGT. The CDR3 sequence is 14 residues long. The CDR3 loop is CASDWAREGSEAFF.

The J gene is TRBJ2-7, the V gene TRBV15; TCRdb's D call of TRBD1 is untestable without DNA. The CDR3 has 14 residues. The germline V gene encodes CDR1 LNHNV and CDR2 YYDKDF (reference sequence). The chain's CDR3 is CATSPLGTTYEQYF.

This chain joins TRBV6-1 and TRBJ1-4. The germline gives CDR1 MNHNS, CDR2 SASEGT. This CDR3 contains 15 residues. CDR3 residues: CASSVRAGKGEKLFF.

This chain links TRBV29-1 with TRBJ2-1; the TCRdb call, TRBD1, lacks DNA for checking. The CDR3 runs 11 residues. CDR1 and CDR2 (germline): SQVTM, ANQGSEA. CDR3 residues: CSVTRQGEQFF.